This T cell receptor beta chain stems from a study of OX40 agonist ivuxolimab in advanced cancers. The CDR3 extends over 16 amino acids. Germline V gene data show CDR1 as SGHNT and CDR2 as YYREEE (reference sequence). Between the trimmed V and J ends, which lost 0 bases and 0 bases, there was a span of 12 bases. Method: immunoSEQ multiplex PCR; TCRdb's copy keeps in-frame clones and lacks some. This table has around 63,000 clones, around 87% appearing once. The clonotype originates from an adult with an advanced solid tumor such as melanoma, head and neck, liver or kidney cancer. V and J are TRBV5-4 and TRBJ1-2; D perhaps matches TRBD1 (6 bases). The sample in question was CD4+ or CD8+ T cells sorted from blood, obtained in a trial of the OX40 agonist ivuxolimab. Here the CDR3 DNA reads TGTGCCAGCAGCTTGGAGGGACACAGAGCTAACTATGGCTACACCTTC. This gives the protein CASSLEGHRANYGYTF.